Listed below are T cell receptor beta chains from one sample, sequenced in a study of T cells in Graves' hyperthyroidism and ophthalmopathy. TCRdb recomputed calls from the multiplex PCR reads with MiXCR, one row per CDR3 protein. The sample lists approximately 600,000 distinct CDR3 sequences; 14% to 15% were seen once. Sequencing input: blood. These receptors all come from a middle-aged woman with Graves' ophthalmopathy. Each CDR3 is given with its conserved first and last residue. The order of the fields is V gene, D gene, J gene, clone size, CDR3 DNA, CDR3 protein. A D gene is named only where the DNA matches it firmly. Clone size, where shown, is once, few, many, or a class for clones that have expanded.

v_call: TRBV6-2/TRBV6-3
d_call: -
j_call: TRBJ2-7
clone_size: many
cdr3_nt: TGTGCCAGCAGTTATAACTGGCCCGACGAGCAGTACTTC
cdr3_aa: CASSYNWPDEQYF

v_call: TRBV12-3/TRBV12-4
d_call: -
j_call: TRBJ1-1
clone_size: many
cdr3_nt: TGTGCCAGCAGTCATAAAGGAAACACTGAAGCTTTCTTT
cdr3_aa: CASSHKGNTEAFF

v_call: TRBV28
d_call: -
j_call: TRBJ2-7
clone_size: many
cdr3_nt: TGTGCCAGCAGCACCGTGGTTGACGAGCAGTACTTC
cdr3_aa: CASSTVVDEQYF

v_call: TRBV7-3
d_call: TRBD2
j_call: TRBJ2-7
clone_size: many
cdr3_nt: TGTGCCAGCAGGCGACTCGAGGGACTAGCTGCCGACGAGCAGTACTTC
cdr3_aa: CASRRLEGLAADEQYF

v_call: TRBV27
d_call: -
j_call: TRBJ1-6
clone_size: many
cdr3_nt: TGTGCCAGCAGTTTAGTCGGCCCTGGTTCACCCCTCCACTTT
cdr3_aa: CASSLVGPGSPLHF

v_call: TRBV5-1
d_call: TRBD1
j_call: TRBJ1-1
clone_size: many
cdr3_nt: TGCGCCAGCAGCATACTAAACAGGGGAGACACTGAAGCTTTCTTT
cdr3_aa: CASSILNRGDTEAFF

v_call: TRBV6-1
d_call: -
j_call: TRBJ2-3
clone_size: many
cdr3_nt: TGTGCCAGCAGTGAATTGGGGAGCGGACAGATGAAGTTGGCGCAGTATTTT
cdr3_aa: CASSELGSGQMKLAQYF

v_call: TRBV15
d_call: -
j_call: TRBJ1-5
clone_size: many
cdr3_nt: TGTGCCACCAGCCGAGAGAAGGGGTGGGGTCAGCCCCAGCATTTT
cdr3_aa: CATSREKGWGQPQHF

v_call: TRBV28
d_call: -
j_call: TRBJ2-2
clone_size: many
cdr3_nt: TGTGCCAGCACCAAACCCTGGGGGAGAGTTACGAACACCGGGGAGCTGTTTTTT
cdr3_aa: CASTKPWGRVTNTGELFF

v_call: TRBV6-2/TRBV6-3
d_call: -
j_call: TRBJ1-1
clone_size: -
cdr3_nt: TGTGCCAGCGGTTCCTTACAGGGAGCGTACACTGAAGCTTTCTTT
cdr3_aa: CASGSLQGAYTEAFF

v_call: TRBV28
d_call: TRBD1
j_call: TRBJ2-7
clone_size: many
cdr3_nt: TGTGCCAGCAGTGGGACAGATTCCTACGAGCAGTACTTC
cdr3_aa: CASSGTDSYEQYF

v_call: TRBV15
d_call: -
j_call: TRBJ1-2
clone_size: -
cdr3_nt: TGTGCCACCAGCAGAGCGTACAGGATTGGCTACACCTTC
cdr3_aa: CATSRAYRIGYTF

v_call: TRBV13
d_call: TRBD2
j_call: TRBJ2-7
clone_size: many
cdr3_nt: TGTGCCAGCAGCCACCCGTCTCTAGGGAGGGGCTTCTACGAGCAGTACTTC
cdr3_aa: CASSHPSLGRGFYEQYF

v_call: TRBV28
d_call: TRBD2
j_call: TRBJ2-7
clone_size: many
cdr3_nt: TGTGCCAGCAGTTTGAGCGGGAGAGGGGAGCAGTACTTC
cdr3_aa: CASSLSGRGEQYF

v_call: TRBV11-2
d_call: -
j_call: TRBJ2-7
clone_size: many
cdr3_nt: TGTGCCAGCAGCTTAGGTGGGACTGGCTACGAGCAGTACTTC
cdr3_aa: CASSLGGTGYEQYF

v_call: TRBV20-1
d_call: TRBD2
j_call: TRBJ2-5
clone_size: -
cdr3_nt: TGCAGTGCCAGGCGGGAGATGGGAGAGACCCAGTACTTC
cdr3_aa: CSARREMGETQYF

v_call: TRBV28
d_call: -
j_call: TRBJ1-1
clone_size: -
cdr3_nt: TGTGCCAGCAGCCCCCCCCGGGGGCGCACTGAAGCTTTCTTT
cdr3_aa: CASSPPRGRTEAFF

v_call: TRBV20-1
d_call: TRBD1
j_call: TRBJ1-1
clone_size: many
cdr3_nt: TGCAGTGCTACCCCAGGGGGGCGAACTGAAGCTTTCTTT
cdr3_aa: CSATPGGRTEAFF

v_call: TRBV28
d_call: TRBD1
j_call: TRBJ1-2
clone_size: many
cdr3_nt: TGTGCCACCCTCGGGGGACAGGGGGCATCTTACTATGGCTACACCTTC
cdr3_aa: CATLGGQGASYYGYTF

v_call: TRBV9
d_call: TRBD1
j_call: TRBJ1-1
clone_size: many
cdr3_nt: TGTGCCAGCAGCACGCGACAGGGAGGAGGTGACACTGAAGCTTTCTTT
cdr3_aa: CASSTRQGGGDTEAFF

v_call: TRBV20-1
d_call: -
j_call: TRBJ1-5
clone_size: many
cdr3_nt: TGCAGTGCTAGAGGGACAGCCCAGTACAATCAGCCCCAGCATTTT
cdr3_aa: CSARGTAQYNQPQHF

v_call: TRBV28
d_call: -
j_call: TRBJ1-2
clone_size: many
cdr3_nt: TGTGCCAGCAGTTTACACTCCGGCTACACCTTC
cdr3_aa: CASSLHSGYTF